The clone carrying this TCR beta chain came up once. This specimen belongs to a study of OX40 agonist ivuxolimab in advanced cancers. Sequencing was performed with immunoSEQ multiplex PCR; in TCRdb, only in-frame clones are kept and a portion is missing. The sample comprises some 41,000 clones, just under 90% of which are singletons, and approximately 6% rests with the top ten. Germline CDR1 and CDR2: MNHEY and SMNVEV (reference sequence). The V segment lost 9 bases and the J segment 1 base; nucleotides outside the gene matches: 9. This CDR3 comprises 16 residues. The genes are TRBV27 and TRBJ1-6, with TRBD1 matching 7 bases. Here the sequenced sample was CD4+ or CD8+ T cells sorted from blood, taken in a trial of the OX40 agonist ivuxolimab. This TCR was sampled from an adult with an advanced solid tumor such as melanoma, head and neck, liver or kidney cancer. CDR3 residues: CASRQGAASYNSPLHF. CDR3 coding DNA: TGTGCCAGTCGACAGGGTGCAGCTTCCTATAATTCACCCCTCCACTTT.